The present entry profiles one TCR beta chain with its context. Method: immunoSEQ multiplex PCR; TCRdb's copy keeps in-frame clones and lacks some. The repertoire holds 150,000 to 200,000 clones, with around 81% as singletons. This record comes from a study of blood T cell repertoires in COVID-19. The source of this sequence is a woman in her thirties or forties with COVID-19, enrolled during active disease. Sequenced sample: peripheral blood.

The CDR3 bases are TGTGCAAGCGGGACAGGGGCCAATGAGCAGTTCTTC. It translates to CASGTGANEQFF. The rearrangement uses TRBV7-9 and TRBJ2-1, with 10 positions matching TRBD1. CDR1 is SEHNR, CDR2 FQNEAQ, per germline (reference sequence). The CDR3 contains 12 residues.